The clone carrying this T cell receptor beta chain was counted a few times. Its specificity is not known. This entry is derived from a study of T-cell reconstitution after alpha-beta-depleted transplantation in children. Study outcomes and limitations: Several hundred expanded graft clones reportedly gave rise to the alpha-beta T cells present about two months after transplant. Newly produced T cells mostly provided counts and TCRbeta diversity after one year, as hyperexpanded clones declined. Several patients had high TCRbeta diversity at day 60; it came from surviving recipient T cells and thymic progenitors.

The CDR3 is 14 amino acids. Germline-derived CDR1 and CDR2 are DFQATT and SNEGSKA (reference sequence). Trimming shortened V by 2 bases and J by 0 bases, and 8 bases separated the two germline ends. Construction of the TCRbeta library involved unique molecular identifiers. TCRdb processed the PCR reads anew with MiXCR; each CDR3 protein has one entry. The sample yields 90,000 to 100,000 distinct CDR3 sequences, about 25% seen once. The sequence was obtained from a boy aged 2 to 10 with acute lymphoblastic leukemia, due to receive a stem cell transplant. This specimen consisted of PBMCs, obtained before TCRalphabeta/CD19-depleted stem cell transplant. The V gene is TRBV20-1, the J gene TRBJ2-1; possibly TRBD1 for D (5 bases). CDR3 region: CSARRQGSYNEQFF. The DNA for the CDR3 is TGCAGTGCTAGAAGGCAGGGCTCCTACAATGAGCAGTTCTTC.